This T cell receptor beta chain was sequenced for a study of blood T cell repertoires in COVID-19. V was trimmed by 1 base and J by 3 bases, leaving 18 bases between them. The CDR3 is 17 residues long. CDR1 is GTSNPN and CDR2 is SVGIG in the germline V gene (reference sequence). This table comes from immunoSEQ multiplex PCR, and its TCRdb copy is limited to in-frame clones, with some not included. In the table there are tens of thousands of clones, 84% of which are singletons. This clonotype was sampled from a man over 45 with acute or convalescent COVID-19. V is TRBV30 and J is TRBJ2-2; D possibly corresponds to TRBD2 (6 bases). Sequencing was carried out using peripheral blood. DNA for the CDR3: TGTGCCTGGAGTGGAGAGGGAGGATCGAATTACACCGGGGAGCTGTTTTTT. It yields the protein CAWSGEGGSNYTGELFF. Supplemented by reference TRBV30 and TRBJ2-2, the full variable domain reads SQTIHQWPATLVQPVGSPLSLECTVEGTSNPNLYWYRQAAGRGLQLLFYSVGIGQISSEVPQNLSASRPQDRQFILSSKKLLLSDSGFYLCAWSGEGGSNYTGELFFGEGSRLTVL.